The clone carrying this T cell receptor beta chain has a handful of counts. The target antigen is unknown. These data are taken from a study of vaccination and CD4 T cells after COVID-19. About the research overall: Recovered patients in the cohort numbered six men and four women, two of them Hispanic. Overall study results and limits: The study found that a median about 85% of reactive clones in convalescent patients appeared only post-vaccination.

The time point denotes: late sampling 161 to 241 days after vaccination in a few convalescent patients. Spanning March to December 2020, the positive PCR dates came before US Alpha, Beta and Delta variants. TCRdb analysed the PCR reads with MiXCR anew, one entry per CDR3 protein. This sample has 26,000 or so distinct CDR3 sequences, with 50% found just once. The receptor's source is a human donor who had recovered from COVID-19. The source was CD4+ T cells from blood, collected about 7 months after SARS-CoV-2 vaccination.

This CDR3 is CASSHWSRAGMDEQFF. The CDR3, as DNA: TGTGCCAGCAGCCACTGGTCGAGGGCGGGTATGGATGAGCAGTTCTTC. The chain has TRBV5-8 and TRBJ2-1; D possibly corresponds to TRBD2 (5 bases). With 4 bases removed from V and 8 bases from J, the gap between germline ends came to 22 bases. The CDR3 consists of 16 residues. Per the germline V gene, CDR1 is SGHTS and CDR2 is YDEGEE.